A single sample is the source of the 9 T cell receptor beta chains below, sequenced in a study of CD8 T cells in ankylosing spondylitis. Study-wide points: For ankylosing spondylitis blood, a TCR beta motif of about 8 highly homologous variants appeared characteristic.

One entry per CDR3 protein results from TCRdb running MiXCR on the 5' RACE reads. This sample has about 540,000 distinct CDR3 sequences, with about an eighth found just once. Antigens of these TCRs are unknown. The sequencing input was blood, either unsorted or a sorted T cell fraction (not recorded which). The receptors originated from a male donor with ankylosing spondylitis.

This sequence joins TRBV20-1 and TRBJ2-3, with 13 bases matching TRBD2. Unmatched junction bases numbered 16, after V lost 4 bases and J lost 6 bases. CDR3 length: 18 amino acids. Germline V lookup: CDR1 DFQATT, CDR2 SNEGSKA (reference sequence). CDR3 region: CSATPSGLAGRWGDTQYF. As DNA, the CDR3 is TGCAGTGCTACCCCCTCGGGACTAGCGGGGCGTTGGGGGGATACGCAGTATTTT.

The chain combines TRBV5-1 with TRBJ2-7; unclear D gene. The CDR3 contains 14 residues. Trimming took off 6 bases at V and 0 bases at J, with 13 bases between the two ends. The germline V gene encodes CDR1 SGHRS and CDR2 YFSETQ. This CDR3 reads CASKKDVSSYEQYF. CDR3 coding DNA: TGCGCCAGCAAGAAGGACGTGAGCTCCTACGAGCAGTACTTC.

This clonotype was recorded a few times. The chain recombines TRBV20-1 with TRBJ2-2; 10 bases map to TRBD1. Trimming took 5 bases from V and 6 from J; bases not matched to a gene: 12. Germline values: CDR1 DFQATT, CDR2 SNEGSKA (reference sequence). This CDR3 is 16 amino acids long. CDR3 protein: CSARRPGQGSSGELFF. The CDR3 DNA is TGCAGTGCTCGCAGACCGGGACAGGGGAGTTCCGGGGAGCTGTTTTTT.

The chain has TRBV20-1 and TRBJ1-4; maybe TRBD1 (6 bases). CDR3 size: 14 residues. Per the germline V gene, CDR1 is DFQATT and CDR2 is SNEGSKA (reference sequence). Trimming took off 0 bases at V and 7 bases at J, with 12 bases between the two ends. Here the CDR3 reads CSAREGGAGEKLFF. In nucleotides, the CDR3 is TGCAGTGCTAGAGAAGGGGGTGCGGGTGAAAAACTGTTTTTT.

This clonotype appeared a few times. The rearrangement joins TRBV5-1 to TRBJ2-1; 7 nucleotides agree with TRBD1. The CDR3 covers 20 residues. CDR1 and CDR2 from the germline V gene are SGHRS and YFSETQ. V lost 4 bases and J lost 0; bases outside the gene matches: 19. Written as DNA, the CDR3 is TGCGCCAGCAGCCGGCCTAGGGGACAGATAAAACCTAGCTCCTACAATGAGCAGTTCTTC. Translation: CASSRPRGQIKPSSYNEQFF.

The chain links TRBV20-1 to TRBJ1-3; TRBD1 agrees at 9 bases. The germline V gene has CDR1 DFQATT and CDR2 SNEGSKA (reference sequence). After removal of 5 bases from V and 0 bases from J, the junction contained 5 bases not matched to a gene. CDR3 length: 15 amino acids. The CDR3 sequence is CSAPDRGSSGNTIYF. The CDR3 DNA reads TGCAGTGCTCCAGACAGGGGGAGCTCTGGAAACACCATATATTTT.

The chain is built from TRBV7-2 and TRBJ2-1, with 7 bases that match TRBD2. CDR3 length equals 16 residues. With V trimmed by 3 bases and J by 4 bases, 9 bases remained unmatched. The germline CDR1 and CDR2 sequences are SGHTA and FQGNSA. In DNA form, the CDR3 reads TGTGCCAGCAGCTTCGACGGGAGGAAGACGTACAATGAGCAGTTCTTC. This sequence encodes CASSFDGRKTYNEQFF.

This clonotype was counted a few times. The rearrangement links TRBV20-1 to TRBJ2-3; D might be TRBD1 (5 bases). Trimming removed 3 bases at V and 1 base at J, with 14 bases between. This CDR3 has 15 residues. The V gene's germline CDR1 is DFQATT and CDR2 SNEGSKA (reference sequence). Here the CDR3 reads CSARRNGAGTDTQYF. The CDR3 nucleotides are TGCAGTGCTAGGCGAAATGGGGCAGGCACAGATACGCAGTATTTT.

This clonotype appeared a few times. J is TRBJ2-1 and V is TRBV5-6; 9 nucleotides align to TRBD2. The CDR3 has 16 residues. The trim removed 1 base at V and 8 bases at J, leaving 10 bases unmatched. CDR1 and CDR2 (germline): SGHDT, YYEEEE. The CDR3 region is CASSLLGTSRRYEQFF. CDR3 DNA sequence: TGTGCCAGCAGCTTGTTAGGGACTAGCAGGAGGTATGAGCAGTTCTTC.